This section outlines one TCR beta chain sequence together with its context. This clonotype has just one count. Its target antigen remains unknown. No base qualities exist here, and no much larger clone lies one base off it. A single read constitutes weak evidence. The CDR3 goes from the cysteine to the phenylalanine over 17 residues. The retained sequence is limited to the CDR3, 51 bases, with the frame set at the first base. The germline V gene sets CDR1 to MNHEY and CDR2 to SVGAGI. The germline V and J ends show losses of 6 bases and 6 bases respectively, and no gene match explains 14 bases of the junction. The sample comes from a study of T-cell memory formation after mild COVID-19 (dated by TCRdb to about 2021). Regarding the research as a whole: TCR sequence clusters from the two donors were largely donor specific. In a couple of donors, T-cell clones that expanded and contracted after mild COVID-19 were tracked by sequencing TCRalpha and TCRbeta repertoires over time. Two young, previously healthy adult volunteers, one female and one male, were included in the cohort. What the authors observed across the whole study: The second-wave clones that peaked on day 37 were not confirmed to be SARS-CoV-2 specific. Some responding clones were detected in pre-infection memory, which suggested that pre-existing cross-reactive memory T cells had joined the SARS-CoV-2 response. Only a couple of mild cases were covered in the study, and larger cohorts including severe cases with pre-infection samples were considered necessary. Contracting CD4+ clones turned up mainly in the CM and EM memory subsets, whereas EMRA was where CD8+ clones were enriched. From day 15 to 85, contracting clones showed balanced CD4/CD8 phenotypes, whereas a second wave of clones that expanded from day 15 to 37 leaned towards CD4+.

TCRdb names Illumina NovaSeq 6000 as the instrument used. TCRalpha and TCRbeta cDNA libraries were constructed by 5'RACE with constant-segment primers, with sample barcodes and unique molecular identifiers being introduced. Trizol reagent was used to extract RNA from every sample. Library amplification was performed in two PCR steps, and a second sample barcode and Illumina TruSeq adapters were introduced in the second step. Sequencing of libraries was performed on an Illumina NovaSeq with 2 x 150 bp paired-end reads. The original methods were these. Reads were demultiplexed and collapsed into UMI-guided consensus sequences with migec v1.2.7. Using mixcr v2.1.11, the UMI consensuses were aligned to TRA and TRB V and J templates and assembled into clonotypes. A clonotype was counted as expanded or contracted only if both edgeR and NoisET called the change significant, with noise models trained on biological replicates. For edgeR calls, the thresholds were a false discovery rate-adjusted p below 0.01 and a log2 fold-change of 1. As an exploratory analysis of dynamics, max-normalized trajectories of the 1000 most abundant clonotypes were examined by PCA with hierarchical clustering. Separately sequenced CD4+ and CD8+ repertoires were used to assign the CD4 or CD8 phenotype of responding clones. TCRdb redid the processing of the public reads, applying fastp at Q25 and MiXCR, and retained in-frame beta chains. Identical CDR3 proteins give one entry, which carries the most common genes and DNA. In this record, the V and J calls reflect TCRdb's handling and not the investigators' own analysis. Across this sample there are over 350,000 distinct CDR3 sequences, with more than 15% seen only once. The ten top clones hold roughly 21% of the sample.

Ficoll-Paque density gradient centrifugation was the method used to isolate PBMCs. The chain is made from TRBV6-5 and TRBJ1-2, and TRBD1 aligns with 12 junction nucleotides. The sequencing input was PBMCs or a T cell subset sorted from them (not recorded which). The receptor comes from a man younger than 35 who had mild COVID-19 (a few samples of this study predate the infection). The sample titles of this study are shuffled in the database, so cell type and time point are left out; the donor was told from shared clones. The CDR3 reads as follows: CASRRRGQGAPVNGYTF. The bases read TGTGCCAGCAGACGTAGGGGACAGGGGGCCCCCGTTAATGGCTACACCTTC.